This T cell receptor beta chain was documented in a study of OX40 agonist ivuxolimab in advanced cancers. This clone is medium-sized by share. The CDR3 is 14 amino acids. Germline assignment: CDR1 LNHDA and CDR2 SQIVND (reference sequence). The V and J ends lost 0 bases and 5 bases respectively, with 10 bases between them. Profiled with immunoSEQ multiplex PCR; TCRdb holds only in-frame clones, not every one. The repertoire holds approximately 12,000 clones, with approximately 70% as singletons. The TCR comes from an adult with an advanced solid tumor such as melanoma, head and neck, liver or kidney cancer. Specimen: CD4+ or CD8+ T cells sorted from blood, collected in a trial of the OX40 agonist ivuxolimab. V is TRBV19 and J is TRBJ1-1; D gene unclear. The CDR3 region has the DNA TGTGCCAGTAGTATAGAAGCCCCCCGGACTGAAGCTTTCTTT. It codes for CASSIEAPRTEAFF.